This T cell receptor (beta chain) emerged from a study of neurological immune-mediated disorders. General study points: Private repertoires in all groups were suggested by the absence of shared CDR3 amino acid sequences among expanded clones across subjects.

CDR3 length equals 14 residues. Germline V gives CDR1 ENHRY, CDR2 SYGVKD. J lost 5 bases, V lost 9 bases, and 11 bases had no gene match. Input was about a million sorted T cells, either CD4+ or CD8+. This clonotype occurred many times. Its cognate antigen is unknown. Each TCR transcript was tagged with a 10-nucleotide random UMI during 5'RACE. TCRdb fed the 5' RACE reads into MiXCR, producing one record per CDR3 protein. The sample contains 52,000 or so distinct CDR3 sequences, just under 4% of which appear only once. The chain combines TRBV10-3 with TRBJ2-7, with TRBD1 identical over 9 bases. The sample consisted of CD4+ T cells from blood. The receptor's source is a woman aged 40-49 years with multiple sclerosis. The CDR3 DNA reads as TGTGCCATAAATACAGGGGGCTCTAACCACGAGCAGTACTTC. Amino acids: CAINTGGSNHEQYF.